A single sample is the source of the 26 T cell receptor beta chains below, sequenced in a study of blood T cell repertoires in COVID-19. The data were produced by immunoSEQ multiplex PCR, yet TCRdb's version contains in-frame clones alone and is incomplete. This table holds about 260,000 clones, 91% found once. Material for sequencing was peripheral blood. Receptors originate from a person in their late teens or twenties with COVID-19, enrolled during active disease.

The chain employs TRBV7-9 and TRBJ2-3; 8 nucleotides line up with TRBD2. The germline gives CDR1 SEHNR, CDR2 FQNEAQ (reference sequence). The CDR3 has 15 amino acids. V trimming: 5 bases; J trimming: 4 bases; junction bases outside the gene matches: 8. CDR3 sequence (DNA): TGTGCCAGCAGCCATCGGGAGGGGCAGGCAGATACGCAGTATTTT. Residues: CASSHREGQADTQYF.

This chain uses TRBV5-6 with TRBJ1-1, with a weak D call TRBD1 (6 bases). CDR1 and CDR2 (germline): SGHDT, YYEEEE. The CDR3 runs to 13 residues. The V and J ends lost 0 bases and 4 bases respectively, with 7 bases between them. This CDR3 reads CASSLAGVTEAFF. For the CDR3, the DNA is TGTGCCAGCAGCTTGGCAGGGGTCACTGAAGCTTTCTTT.

The CDR3 region has the DNA TGTGCCTCTAGTGGGGATACGCAGTATTTT. Amino acid sequence: CASSGDTQYF. The chain uses TRBV10-3 and TRBJ2-3; no reliable D call. V lost 11 bases and J 6 bases, leaving 9 bases between the germline ends. This CDR3 spans 10 amino acids. From germline, CDR1 is ENHRY and CDR2 SYGVKD.

The CDR3, as DNA: TGTGCCACCACGGTTTACTCTGGAAACACCATATATTTT. As protein: CATTVYSGNTIYF. The chain combines TRBV15 with TRBJ1-3, with D hard to call. The CDR3 has 13 residues. V was trimmed by 7 bases and J by 0 bases, leaving 7 bases between them. Germline V gives CDR1 LNHNV, CDR2 YYDKDF (reference sequence).

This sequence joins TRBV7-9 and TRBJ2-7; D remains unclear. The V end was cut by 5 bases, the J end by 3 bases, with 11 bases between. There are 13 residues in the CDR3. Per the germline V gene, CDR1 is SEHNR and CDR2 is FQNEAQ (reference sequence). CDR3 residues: CASSPRESYEQYF. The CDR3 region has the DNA TGTGCCAGCAGCCCGCGTGAGAGCTACGAGCAGTACTTC.

CDR3 sequence (DNA): TGTGCCAGCAGCCAAGATGAGACAGTGGAAAGTTTCTACACCGGGGAGCTGTTTTTT. This sequence encodes CASSQDETVESFYTGELFF. The chain joins TRBV4-2 to TRBJ2-2; possible D gene TRBD1, 5 bases. Germline CDR1 and CDR2: LGHNA and YNFKEQ. The CDR3 covers 19 residues. The V and J ends lost 0 bases and 3 bases respectively, with 20 bases between them.

CDR3 sequence: CASSLGGNSYEQYF. CDR3 DNA: TGTGCCAGCAGCTTGGGCGGGAACTCCTACGAGCAGTACTTC. The genes are TRBV7-9 and TRBJ2-7, with a tentative D call TRBD2 (6 bases). V lost 3 bases and J 0 bases, leaving 9 bases between the germline ends. The CDR3 contains 14 residues. Looked up from germline, CDR1 is SEHNR and CDR2 is FQNEAQ (reference sequence).

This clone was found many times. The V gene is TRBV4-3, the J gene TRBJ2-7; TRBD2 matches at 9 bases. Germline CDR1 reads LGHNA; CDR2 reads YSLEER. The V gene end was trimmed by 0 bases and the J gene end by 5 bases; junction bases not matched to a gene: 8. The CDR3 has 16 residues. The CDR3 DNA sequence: TGCGCCAGCAGCCAAGATCGCGGTAGCGGGAGTGACGAGCAGTACTTC. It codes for CASSQDRGSGSDEQYF.

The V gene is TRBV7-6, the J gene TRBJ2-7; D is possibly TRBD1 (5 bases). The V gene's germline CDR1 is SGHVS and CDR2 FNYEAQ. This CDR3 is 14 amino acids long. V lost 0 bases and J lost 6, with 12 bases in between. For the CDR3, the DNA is TGTGCCAGCAGCTTAGCGCCGACCCAGGGCGAGCAGTACTTC. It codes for CASSLAPTQGEQYF.

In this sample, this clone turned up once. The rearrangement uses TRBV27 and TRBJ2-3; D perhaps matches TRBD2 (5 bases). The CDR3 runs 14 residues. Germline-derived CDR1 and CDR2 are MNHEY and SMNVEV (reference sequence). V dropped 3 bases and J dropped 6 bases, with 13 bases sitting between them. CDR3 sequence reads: CASSFRTSLDTQYF. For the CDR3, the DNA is TGTGCCAGCAGTTTCAGGACTTCCCTGGATACGCAGTATTTT.

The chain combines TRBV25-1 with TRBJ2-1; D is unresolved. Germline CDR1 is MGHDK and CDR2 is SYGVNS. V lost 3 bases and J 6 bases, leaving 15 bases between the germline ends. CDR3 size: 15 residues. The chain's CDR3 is CASSDPGLGLNEQFF. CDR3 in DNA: TGTGCCAGCAGTGATCCGGGTCTTGGTCTCAATGAGCAGTTCTTC.

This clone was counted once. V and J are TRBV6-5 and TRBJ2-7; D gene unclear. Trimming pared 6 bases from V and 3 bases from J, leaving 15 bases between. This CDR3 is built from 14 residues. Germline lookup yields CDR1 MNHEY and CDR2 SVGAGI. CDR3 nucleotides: TGTGCCAGCAGGCCATCACCAGGAAACTACGAGCAGTACTTC. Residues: CASRPSPGNYEQYF.

The CDR3 sequence: CASSFVDVGQREAFF. The DNA for the CDR3 is TGTGCCAGCAGCTTCGTAGACGTGGGCCAAAGAGAAGCTTTCTTT. This sequence joins TRBV7-8 and TRBJ1-1, with D uncertain. CDR1 SGHVS and CDR2 FQNEAQ come from the germline V gene. The V and J ends lost 3 bases and 8 bases respectively, with 19 bases between them. CDR3 length equals 15 residues.

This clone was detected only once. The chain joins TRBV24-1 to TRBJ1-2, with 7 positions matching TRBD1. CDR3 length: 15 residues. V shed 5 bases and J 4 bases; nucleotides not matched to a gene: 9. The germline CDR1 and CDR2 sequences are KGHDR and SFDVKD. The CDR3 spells CATSVAQGSSYGYTF. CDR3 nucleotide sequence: TGTGCCACCAGTGTAGCACAGGGGAGTAGCTATGGCTACACCTTC.

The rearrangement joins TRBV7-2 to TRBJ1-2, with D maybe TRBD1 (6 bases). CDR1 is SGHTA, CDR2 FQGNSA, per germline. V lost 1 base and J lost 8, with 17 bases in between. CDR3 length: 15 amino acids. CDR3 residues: CASSLDRGQEAGYTF. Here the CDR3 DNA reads TGTGCCAGCAGCTTAGATAGGGGACAAGAAGCAGGCTACACCTTC.

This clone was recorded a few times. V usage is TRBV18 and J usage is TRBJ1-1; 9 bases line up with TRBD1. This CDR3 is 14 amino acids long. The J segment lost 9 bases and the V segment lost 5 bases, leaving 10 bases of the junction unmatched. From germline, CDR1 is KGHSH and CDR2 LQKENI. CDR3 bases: TGTGCCAGCTCATTGGGGACAGGGACCCACAAAGCTTTCTTT. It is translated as CASSLGTGTHKAFF.

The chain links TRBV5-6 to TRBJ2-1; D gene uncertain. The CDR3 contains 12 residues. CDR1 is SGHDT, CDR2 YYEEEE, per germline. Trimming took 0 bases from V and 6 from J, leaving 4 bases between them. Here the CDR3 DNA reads TGTGCCAGCAGCTTGGCTAGCAATGAGCAGTTCTTC. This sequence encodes CASSLASNEQFF.

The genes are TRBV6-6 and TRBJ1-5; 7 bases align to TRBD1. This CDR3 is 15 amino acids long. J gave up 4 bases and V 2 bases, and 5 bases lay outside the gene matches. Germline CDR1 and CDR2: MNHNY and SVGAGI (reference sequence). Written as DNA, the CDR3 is TGTGCCAGCAGTTACCAGGGGGATAATAATCAGCCCCAGCATTTT. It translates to CASSYQGDNNQPQHF.

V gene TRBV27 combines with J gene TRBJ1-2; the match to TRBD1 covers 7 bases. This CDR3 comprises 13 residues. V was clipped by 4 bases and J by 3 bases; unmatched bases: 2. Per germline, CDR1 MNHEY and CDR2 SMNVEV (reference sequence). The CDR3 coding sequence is TGTGCCAGCAGTTCCGGGACAGACTATGGCTACACCTTC. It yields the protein CASSSGTDYGYTF.

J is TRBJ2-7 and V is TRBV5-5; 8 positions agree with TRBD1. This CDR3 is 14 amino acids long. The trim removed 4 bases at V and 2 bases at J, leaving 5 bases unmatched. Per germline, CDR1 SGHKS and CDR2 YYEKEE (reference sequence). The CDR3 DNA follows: TGTGCCAGCAGCCCGGGGACAGGACCCTACGAGCAGTACTTC. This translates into CASSPGTGPYEQYF.

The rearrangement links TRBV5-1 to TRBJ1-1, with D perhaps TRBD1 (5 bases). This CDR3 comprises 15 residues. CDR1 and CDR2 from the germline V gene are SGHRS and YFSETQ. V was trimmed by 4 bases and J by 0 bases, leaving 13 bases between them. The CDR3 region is CASSHGRGVNTEAFF. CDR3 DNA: TGCGCCAGCAGCCACGGGCGGGGGGTGAACACTGAAGCTTTCTTT. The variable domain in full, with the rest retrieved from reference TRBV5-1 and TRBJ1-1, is KAGVTQTPRYLIKTRGQQVTLSCSPISGHRSVSWYQQTPGQGLQFLFEYFSETQRNKGNFPGRFSGRQFSNSRSEMNVSTLELGDSALYLCASSHGRGVNTEAFFGQGTRLTVV.

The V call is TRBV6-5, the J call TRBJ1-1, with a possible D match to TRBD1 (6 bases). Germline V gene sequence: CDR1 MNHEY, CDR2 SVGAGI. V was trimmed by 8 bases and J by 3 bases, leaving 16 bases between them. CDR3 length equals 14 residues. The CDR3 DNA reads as TGTGCCAGCGGCGGACAGACCAAGGACACTGAAGCTTTCTTT. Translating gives CASGGQTKDTEAFF.

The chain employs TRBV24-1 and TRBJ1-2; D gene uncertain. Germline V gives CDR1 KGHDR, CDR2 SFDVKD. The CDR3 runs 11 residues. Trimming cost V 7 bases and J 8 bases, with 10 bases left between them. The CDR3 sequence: CATRDVGGYTF. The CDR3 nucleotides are TGTGCCACCAGAGACGTGGGCGGCTACACCTTC.

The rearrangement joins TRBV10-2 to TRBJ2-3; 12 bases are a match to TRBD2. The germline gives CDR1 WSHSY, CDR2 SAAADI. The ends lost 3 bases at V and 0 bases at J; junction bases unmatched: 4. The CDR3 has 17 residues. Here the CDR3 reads CASSDPGTSGSTDTQYF. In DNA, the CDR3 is TGCGCCAGCAGTGACCCCGGGACTAGCGGGAGCACAGATACGCAGTATTTT.

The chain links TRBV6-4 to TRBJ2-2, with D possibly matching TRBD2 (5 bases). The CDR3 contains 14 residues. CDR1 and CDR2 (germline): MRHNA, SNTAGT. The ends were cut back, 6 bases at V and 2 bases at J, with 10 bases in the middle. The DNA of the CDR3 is TGTGCCAGCAGGGCGGGCCTTAACACCGGGGAGCTGTTTTTT. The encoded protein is CASRAGLNTGELFF.

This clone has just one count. CDR3 loop: CATSPGVAGNQPQHF. The CDR3, as DNA: TGTGCCACCAGCCCGGGAGTCGCGGGAAATCAGCCCCAGCATTTT. The chain is built from TRBV24-1 and TRBJ1-5, with D unclear. This CDR3 spans 15 amino acids. Germline values: CDR1 KGHDR, CDR2 SFDVKD. With 7 bases removed from V and 4 bases from J, the gap between germline ends came to 16 bases.